Each of the 27 T cell receptor beta chains below was sequenced from the same sample in a study of T cells expressing NK-cell markers. Following a re-call of the 5' RACE reads, TCRdb has one entry per CDR3 protein and lacks DNA. This table holds hundreds of thousands of distinct CDR3 sequences. The sample comprised blood T cells: a sorted CD56 or NKG2C T cell subset, CD4+ or CD8+ T cells, or bulk PBMC T cells (not recorded which). The receptors were gathered from a woman aged 18 to 75 in good health.

The CDR3 loop reads CASSLTGTSGSGLYF. The chain has TRBV9 and TRBJ2-7; the TCRdb call, TRBD2, lacks DNA for checking. The CDR3 spans 15 residues. Germline CDR1 and CDR2: SGDLS and YYNGEE.

The V call is TRBV10-1, the J call TRBJ2-2; TCRdb names TRBD1, which stays unverified in the absence of DNA. Germline V CDR1 and CDR2: WNHNN, SYGVQD (reference sequence). This CDR3 has 17 residues. Here the CDR3 reads CASSAPGERGLTGELFF.

The rearrangement links TRBV20-1 to TRBJ2-1. This CDR3 contains 15 residues. CDR1 DFQATT and CDR2 SNEGSKA come from the germline V gene (reference sequence). CDR3 sequence reads: CSARDPWGAYNEQFF.

The V and J genes are TRBV4-1 and TRBJ2-5; TCRdb picks TRBD2, but there is no DNA to check that call. Germline CDR1 MGHRA, CDR2 YSYEKL. The CDR3 contains 17 residues. The chain's CDR3 is CASSHTGARGGIETQYF.

V gene TRBV12-5 combines with J gene TRBJ2-1. This CDR3 spans 12 amino acids. The germline CDR1 and CDR2 sequences are LGHNT and FRNRAP. This CDR3 reads CASGWGPNEQFF. Based on the CDR3 plus reference TRBV12-5 and TRBJ2-1, the full variable domain is DARVTQTPRHKVTEMGQEVTMRCQPILGHNTVFWYRQTMMQGLELLAYFRNRAPLDDSGMPKDRFSAEMPDATLATLKIQPSEPRDSAVYFCASGWGPNEQFFGPGTRLTVL.

The gene calls are TRBV12-3 or TRBV12-4 and TRBJ2-2. This CDR3 is 16 amino acids long. The CDR3 here is CASSLMSSENTGELFF.

The CDR3 sequence: CASSQGTRSSYNEQFF. The chain uses TRBV4-3 and TRBJ2-1. Germline assignment: CDR1 LGHNA and CDR2 YSLEER. There are 16 residues in the CDR3.

The chain recombines TRBV12-3 or TRBV12-4 with TRBJ1-2; TCRdb selects TRBD1, and the lack of DNA leaves this call unchecked. The CDR3 is 15 residues long. CDR3 sequence: CASSLAIRTVYGYTF.

J is TRBJ2-1 and V is TRBV5-1; TCRdb gives TRBD2 as the D gene, but with no DNA this cannot be confirmed. The CDR3 is 17 amino acids. CDR1 is SGHRS and CDR2 is YFSETQ in the germline V gene. The CDR3 spells CASSLGLAGGPYNEQFF.

V and J are TRBV7-2 and TRBJ2-2. Per germline, CDR1 SGHTA and CDR2 FQGNSA. The CDR3 totals 14 residues. CDR3 protein: CASSLALRAGELFF.

The CDR3 spells CSGFGGLGVQETQYF. This chain links TRBV29-1 with TRBJ2-5; TCRdb's D gene call, TRBD1, goes unchecked for lack of DNA. The CDR3 length is 15 residues. Germline-derived CDR1 and CDR2 are SQVTM and ANQGSEA.

This chain joins TRBV18 and TRBJ2-1; TCRdb lists TRBD1, though no DNA is available to test this call. CDR3 length equals 15 residues. CDR1 is KGHSH and CDR2 is LQKENI in the germline V gene. The CDR3 loop is CASSPLPKGDNEQFF.

The chain employs TRBV12-3 or TRBV12-4 and TRBJ1-1; with no DNA, the TCRdb D assignment of TRBD1 cannot be verified. The CDR3 spans 18 residues. The CDR3 loop reads CASSETGTGIQLNTEAFF.

J is TRBJ1-1 and V is TRBV20-1. The germline V gene has CDR1 DFQATT and CDR2 SNEGSKA (reference sequence). The CDR3 sequence is 12 residues long. CDR3 region: CSARDLQREAFF.

V is TRBV9 and J is TRBJ2-1; TCRdb's D call of TRBD2 is untestable without DNA. CDR1 and CDR2 (germline): SGDLS, YYNGEE. The CDR3 contains 15 residues. The CDR3 region is CASSVGGTRGNEQFF.

The chain joins TRBV12-3 or TRBV12-4 to TRBJ2-1; the TCRdb D gene call, TRBD2, has no DNA to confirm it. The CDR3 has 15 residues. The CDR3 sequence is CASSARGNNYNEQFF.

This rearrangement joins TRBV20-1 to TRBJ2-1. CDR3 length: 14 residues. The germline V gene has CDR1 DFQATT and CDR2 SNEGSKA (reference sequence). The CDR3 here is CSAPAGTLYNEQFF.

The gene calls are TRBV20-1 and TRBJ2-3. The CDR3 consists of 13 residues. CDR1 DFQATT and CDR2 SNEGSKA come from the germline V gene (reference sequence). The CDR3 region is CSASEASPDTQYF.

J is TRBJ1-1 and V is TRBV7-2; no DNA is available, so the TRBD1 call from TCRdb remains unchecked. The V gene's germline CDR1 is SGHTA and CDR2 FQGNSA. This CDR3 has 15 amino acids. This CDR3 reads CASSSRDRVGWEAFF.

The V call is TRBV20-1, the J call TRBJ1-1. The CDR3 contains 13 residues. From germline, CDR1 is DFQATT and CDR2 SNEGSKA (reference sequence). CDR3 protein: CSARGTGNTEAFF.

Here the CDR3 reads CASRSPRLVQETQYF. V usage is TRBV28 and J usage is TRBJ2-5; TCRdb indicates TRBD1, and absent DNA this call remains unverified. Germline V CDR1 and CDR2: MDHEN, SYDVKM. The CDR3 loop spans 15 amino acids.

The chain is built from TRBV30 and TRBJ1-1. Germline lookup yields CDR1 GTSNPN and CDR2 SVGIG (reference sequence). The CDR3 runs 11 residues. CDR3 sequence: CAWRAIYEAFF.

The chain is built from TRBV15 and TRBJ2-1; TCRdb indicates TRBD2, and absent DNA this call remains unverified. The length of the CDR3 is 14 residues. Germline values: CDR1 LNHNV, CDR2 YYDKDF (reference sequence). This chain's CDR3 is CATSRERGYNEQFF.

V usage is TRBV5-1 and J usage is TRBJ2-3; TCRdb's D call of TRBD1 is untestable without DNA. CDR1 and CDR2 (germline): SGHRS, YFSETQ. This CDR3 region has 13 residues. The CDR3 protein is CASSRPPGQTQYF. Combining the CDR3 with reference TRBV5-1 and TRBJ2-3 gives the whole variable domain KAGVTQTPRYLIKTRGQQVTLSCSPISGHRSVSWYQQTPGQGLQFLFEYFSETQRNKGNFPGRFSGRQFSNSRSEMNVSTLELGDSALYLCASSRPPGQTQYFGPGTRLTVL.

This CDR3 reads CASSLRVSGHNEQFF. The chain joins TRBV12-3 or TRBV12-4 to TRBJ2-1; checking the TCRdb D call of TRBD2 is not possible without DNA. The CDR3 has 15 residues.

The chain joins TRBV29-1 to TRBJ1-3. CDR1 and CDR2 (germline): SQVTM, ANQGSEA. This CDR3 spans 12 amino acids. The CDR3 sequence: CSVGTAGNTIYF.

The chain joins TRBV6-2 or TRBV6-3 to TRBJ1-1; with no DNA, the TCRdb D assignment of TRBD1 cannot be verified. The CDR3 covers 14 residues. The germline gives CDR1 MNHEY, CDR2 SVGEGT. The CDR3: CASSDGRGNTEAFF.